This entry features one T cell receptor beta chain sequence. Regarding time point: peripheral blood 6 weeks after treatment start. This entry comes from a study of PD-L1 blockade in urothelial cancer. The table came from immunoSEQ multiplex PCR; TCRdb's copy has only in-frame clones and leaves some out. The sample holds 95,000 to 130,000 clones, approximately 90% seen once. The specimen comprised PBMCs, sampled around atezolizumab (anti-PD-L1) treatment. This sequence originates from a man aged 60-69 years with urothelial cancer.

The CDR3 protein is CASSGLAIGEQFF. The CDR3 DNA reads TGTGCCAGTAGTGGACTAGCGATAGGCGAGCAGTTCTTC. The chain joins TRBV19 to TRBJ2-1; 9 positions match TRBD2. Germline CDR1 reads LNHDA; CDR2 reads SQIVND (reference sequence). This CDR3 is built from 13 residues. J lost 10 bases, V lost 5 bases, and 6 bases had no gene match. Filled out from reference TRBV19 and TRBJ2-1, the complete variable domain reads DGGITQSPKYLFRKEGQNVTLSCEQNLNHDAMYWYRQDPGQGLRLIYYSQIVNDFQKGDIAEGYSVSREKKESFPLTVTSAQKNPTAFYLCASSGLAIGEQFFGPGTRLTVL.